Shown below are 27 T cell receptor beta chains from a single sample sequenced in a study of T cells in Graves' hyperthyroidism and ophthalmopathy. Regions amplified from RNA transcripts were the TCR beta CDR3 regions. Researchers ran a first-round RT-PCR on the TCR CDR3 using the HTBI primer set. TCRdb processed the multiplex PCR reads anew with MiXCR; each CDR3 protein has one entry. The sample carries hundreds of thousands of distinct CDR3 sequences, about 17% recorded once. Sequenced material: blood. Receptors originate from a woman between 50 and 59 years old with Graves' hyperthyroidism that later progressed to Graves' ophthalmopathy.

The J gene is TRBJ1-2, the V gene TRBV7-3, with D hard to call. Germline values: CDR1 SGHTA, CDR2 FQGTGA. There are 15 residues in the CDR3. The V and J ends lost 2 bases and 4 bases respectively, with 14 bases between them. Here the CDR3 DNA reads TGTGCCAGCAGCTTATCCAAGGCGGGTCCCTATGGCTACACCTTC. It translates to CASSLSKAGPYGYTF.

The rearrangement joins TRBV30 to TRBJ1-5; 8 bases line up with TRBD1. Trimming cost V 7 bases and J 1 base; bases outside gene matches: 15. CDR1 and CDR2 (germline): GTSNPN, SVGIG (reference sequence). This CDR3 is built from 17 residues. In DNA form, the CDR3 reads TGTGCCTTTAGGGGGACAGGTGGTGGCAGAAGCAATCAGCCCCAGCATTTT. Its protein is CAFRGTGGGRSNQPQHF.

This sequence joins TRBV12-3 or TRBV12-4 and TRBJ2-1, with TRBD1 matching 8 bases. Losses at the gene ends were 1 base for V and 7 bases for J; bases not matched to a gene: 3. The length of the CDR3 is 14 residues. DNA for the CDR3: TGTGCCAGCAGTTTAGGGACAGGGCCTAATGAGCAGTTCTTC. It is translated as CASSLGTGPNEQFF.

In its sample, this clonotype was seen a few times. This chain joins TRBV7-3 and TRBJ2-3; 7 positions match TRBD1. Germline V gene lookup returns CDR1 SGHTA and CDR2 FQGTGA. The CDR3 has 16 amino acids. The ends lost 5 bases at V and 4 bases at J; junction bases unmatched: 12. For the CDR3, the DNA is TGTGCCAGCAGCCCAAAGCTAGGGACAGTGGCAGATACGCAGTATTTT. It is translated as CASSPKLGTVADTQYF.

This clonotype occurred once. The chain uses TRBV19 and TRBJ1-1; D perhaps matches TRBD1 (6 bases). The germline V gene has CDR1 LNHDA and CDR2 SQIVND (reference sequence). This CDR3 has 14 amino acids. V was cut by 5 bases and J by 2 bases, with 12 bases left in between. The CDR3 is CASSQTGTNTEAFF. The CDR3 DNA follows: TGTGCCAGTAGTCAAACAGGGACTAACACTGAAGCTTTCTTT.

In the case of this clonotype: One junction end does not reproduce the germline sequence, and a read error may be involved. The chain couples TRBV20-1 to TRBJ2-3, with D uncertain. The CDR3 runs to 18 residues. CDR1 DFQATT and CDR2 SNEGSKA come from the germline V gene (reference sequence). The CDR3, as DNA: TGCAGTGCTGGAGATTTTGGGTCCGGACGTATAATCACAGATACGCAGTATTTT. Amino acids: CSAGDFGSGRIITDTQYF.

A few counts support this clonotype. V usage is TRBV6-5 and J usage is TRBJ1-3, with D unclear. The CDR3 extends over 12 amino acids. V gave up 5 bases and J gave up 4 bases, with 6 bases separating them. Per germline, CDR1 MNHEY and CDR2 SVGAGI. CDR3 protein: CASSTRGNTIYF. In nucleotides, the CDR3 is TGTGCCAGCAGTACTCGAGGAAACACCATATATTTT.

This sequence joins TRBV27 and TRBJ2-3; D not resolved. The CDR3 is 14 amino acids. V was trimmed by 2 bases and J by 0 bases, leaving 6 bases between them. Germline-derived CDR1 and CDR2 are MNHEY and SMNVEV (reference sequence). DNA of the CDR3: TGTGCCAGCAGTTTACTCCCTAGCACAGATACGCAGTATTTT. Translating gives CASSLLPSTDTQYF.

The chain employs TRBV10-2 and TRBJ2-5; 8 nucleotides align to TRBD1. The CDR3 sequence is 16 residues long. CDR1 is WSHSY, CDR2 SAAADI, per germline. The ends lost 3 bases at V and 4 bases at J; junction bases unmatched: 10. Here the CDR3 DNA reads TGCGCCAGCAGTGAAAGCGCAGGGGGCGTTACAGAGACCCAGTACTTC. It is translated as CASSESAGGVTETQYF.

This clonotype was counted many times. This chain's CDR3 is CATSEGWGTTEAFF. The CDR3, as DNA: TGTGCCACCAGTGAGGGATGGGGCACCACTGAAGCTTTCTTT. The rearrangement joins TRBV24-1 to TRBJ1-1; TRBD1 is a possible D gene (5 bases). The CDR3 has 14 residues. Trimming removed 4 bases at V and 4 bases at J, with 12 bases between. Germline V gene sequence: CDR1 KGHDR, CDR2 SFDVKD.

The J gene is TRBJ1-4, the V gene TRBV4-1; 9 bases line up with TRBD1. Losses at the gene ends were 5 bases for V and 7 bases for J; bases not matched to a gene: 11. Germline assignment: CDR1 MGHRA and CDR2 YSYEKL. This CDR3 is built from 16 residues. The CDR3 loop is CASSTVQGAGSEKLFF. As DNA, the CDR3 is TGCGCCAGCAGCACGGTACAGGGGGCAGGTAGTGAAAAACTGTTTTTT.

This clonotype appeared a few times. The genes are TRBV4-3 and TRBJ2-2; D uncertain. The CDR3 has 17 amino acids. V lost 5 bases and J 0 bases, leaving 16 bases between the germline ends. Germline CDR1 and CDR2: LGHNA and YSLEER. The CDR3 bases are TGCGCCAGCAGCTTTGCACACTTGTTCGCGAACACCGGGGAGCTGTTTTTT. It encodes CASSFAHLFANTGELFF.

The rearrangement links TRBV7-2 to TRBJ1-2, with 12 bases identical to TRBD1. CDR3 length: 17 residues. Germline V lookup: CDR1 SGHTA, CDR2 FQGNSA. The J segment lost 4 bases and the V segment lost 5 bases, leaving 11 bases of the junction unmatched. CDR3 loop: CASSVSGTGGRSYGYTF. The CDR3 nucleotides are TGTGCCAGCAGCGTCTCCGGGACAGGGGGCAGGAGCTATGGCTACACCTTC.

In this sample, this clonotype turned up many times. V gene TRBV13 combines with J gene TRBJ2-5; 8 nucleotides line up with TRBD1. CDR1 and CDR2 (germline): PRHDT, FYEKMQ (reference sequence). Trimming at V came to 5 bases and at J to 4 bases, leaving 3 bases not matched to a gene. CDR3 size: 13 residues. This chain's CDR3 is CASSDDRGETQYF. CDR3 sequence (DNA): TGTGCCAGCAGCGACGACAGGGGAGAGACCCAGTACTTC.

With regard to this clonotype: A junction boundary mismatches the germline segment, possibly from a read error. V usage is TRBV28 and J usage is TRBJ1-5, with 7 bases fitting TRBD1. The V gene's germline CDR1 is MDHEN and CDR2 SYDVKM. The CDR3 totals 15 residues. The CDR3 DNA reads TGTGCCAGCAGCGGGACAGCGATTAGCAATCAGCCCCAGCAGTTT. Translated, it gives CASSGTAISNQPQQF.

The chain recombines TRBV3-1 with TRBJ2-7; D unresolved. Germline V lookup: CDR1 LGHDT, CDR2 YNNKEL (reference sequence). The V end was cut by 1 base, the J end by 9 bases, with 13 bases between. This CDR3 spans 13 amino acids. DNA of the CDR3: TGTGCCAGCAGCCAAGGGGATTGGGCAGCGCAGTACTTC. It codes for CASSQGDWAAQYF.

Notes on this clonotype: Just one base apart from a much larger clone, this may be a read error. This chain connects TRBV20-1 to TRBJ1-4; no definite D call. Germline loops: CDR1 DFQATT, CDR2 SNEGSKA (reference sequence). The CDR3 runs 14 residues. The CDR3 DNA follows: TGCAGTGCTAGACCCCCGGGCCCAGCGGAAAAACTGCTTTTT. This encodes CSARPPGPAEKLLF.

With respect to this clonotype: A read error is possible here, since a much larger clone lies one base away. The V gene is TRBV27, the J gene TRBJ1-1; no reliable D call. In germline, CDR1 is MNHEY, CDR2 SMNVEV (reference sequence). The CDR3 runs to 13 residues. CDR3 loop: CASTTSMNTEALF. CDR3 nucleotides: TGTGCCAGCACCACCTCCATGAACACTGAAGCTCTCTTT.

The rearrangement links TRBV15 to TRBJ2-6; D is ambiguous. The CDR3 is made up of 16 amino acids. Looked up from germline, CDR1 is LNHNV and CDR2 is YYDKDF (reference sequence). Between the trimmed V and J ends, which lost 0 bases and 0 bases, there was a span of 6 bases. The CDR3 DNA reads TGTGCCACCAGCAGAGATTCCGACTCTGGGGCCAACGTCCTGACTTTC. Residues: CATSRDSDSGANVLTF.

The sample holds one count of this clonotype. J is TRBJ2-2 and V is TRBV5-4; maybe TRBD1 (6 bases). The V end lost 4 bases, the J end lost 5 bases, and 15 bases lay between the germline ends. The germline CDR1 and CDR2 sequences are SGHNT and YYREEE (reference sequence). The CDR3 loop spans 15 amino acids. The CDR3 DNA sequence: TGTGCCAGCAGCCTGAGGGCAGGGGAGACCGGGGAGCTGTTTTTT. Its protein is CASSLRAGETGELFF.

This clonotype showed up many times. The chain combines TRBV12-3 or TRBV12-4 with TRBJ1-1; D is unresolved. With 6 bases removed from V and 4 bases from J, the gap between germline ends came to 18 bases. The CDR3 has 15 amino acids. CDR3 nucleotide sequence: TGTGCCAGCAGCCCTCCTACAGTCGGCGGCACTGAAGCTTTCTTT. Residues: CASSPPTVGGTEAFF.

In this sample, this clonotype turned up many times. This chain uses TRBV2 with TRBJ2-2; D may be TRBD1 (5 bases). Germline V gives CDR1 SNHLY, CDR2 FYNNEI. V was clipped by 6 bases and J by 4 bases, with 12 bases between them. This CDR3 region has 14 residues. The CDR3 nucleotides are TGTGCCAGCAGCGCCAGGGAAGTCACCGGGGAGCTGTTTTTT. Residues: CASSAREVTGELFF.

This clonotype was detected ten times or more. This sequence joins TRBV11-2 and TRBJ2-5, with TRBD1 as a possible D gene (6 bases). This CDR3 spans 15 amino acids. The V gene's germline CDR1 is SGHAT and CDR2 FQNNGV. Trimming removed 5 bases at V and 4 bases at J, with 17 bases between. This CDR3 is CASSPTGRKGETQYF. In nucleotides, the CDR3 is TGTGCCAGCAGCCCGACAGGCCGTAAAGGAGAGACCCAGTACTTC.

This rearrangement joins TRBV20-1 to TRBJ2-7, with TRBD1 as a possible D gene (6 bases). Trimming pared 3 bases from V and 2 bases from J, leaving 14 bases between. The CDR3 is 14 residues long. CDR1 DFQATT and CDR2 SNEGSKA come from the germline V gene (reference sequence). Written as DNA, the CDR3 is TGCAGTGCTAGGGTTAAGGACAGCCCCTACGAGCAGTACTTC. Residues: CSARVKDSPYEQYF.

In this sample, this clonotype turned up a few times. The rearrangement joins TRBV7-9 to TRBJ1-1; 8 positions match TRBD1. The CDR3 length is 15 residues. Trimming cost V 4 bases and J 3 bases; bases outside gene matches: 7. Germline V gives CDR1 SEHNR, CDR2 FQNEAQ (reference sequence). The chain's CDR3 is CASSSEDRGDTEAFF. In DNA form, the CDR3 reads TGTGCCAGCAGCTCCGAAGACAGGGGCGACACTGAAGCTTTCTTT.

This clonotype was picked up a small number of times. The rearrangement uses TRBV30 and TRBJ2-4; no clear D. This CDR3 comprises 12 residues. Between the trimmed V and J ends, which lost 3 bases and 1 base, there was a span of 4 bases. CDR1 GTSNPN and CDR2 SVGIG come from the germline V gene (reference sequence). CDR3 residues: CAWREAKNIQYF. The CDR3 nucleotides read TGTGCCTGGAGGGAGGCCAAAAACATTCAGTACTTC.

This clonotype turned up a few times. The rearrangement joins TRBV20-1 to TRBJ1-5; a weak D match, TRBD1 (6 bases). CDR1 and CDR2 from the germline V gene are DFQATT and SNEGSKA (reference sequence). V lost 6 bases, J lost 10 bases, and 25 bases lay in between. The CDR3 length is 15 residues. This CDR3 reads CSAAGALKMISPQHF. The CDR3 nucleotides read TGCAGTGCCGCAGGGGCCCTCAAGATGATCAGCCCCCAGCATTTT.